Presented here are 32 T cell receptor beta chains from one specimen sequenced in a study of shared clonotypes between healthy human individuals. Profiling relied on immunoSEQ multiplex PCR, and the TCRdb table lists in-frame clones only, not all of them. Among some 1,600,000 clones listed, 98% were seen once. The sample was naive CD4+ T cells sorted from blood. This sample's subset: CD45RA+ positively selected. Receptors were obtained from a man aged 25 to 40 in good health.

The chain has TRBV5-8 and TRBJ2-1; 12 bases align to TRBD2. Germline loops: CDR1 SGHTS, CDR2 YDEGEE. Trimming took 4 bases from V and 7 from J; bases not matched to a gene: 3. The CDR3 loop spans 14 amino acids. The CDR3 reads CASSLAGGGNEQFF. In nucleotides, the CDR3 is TGTGCCAGCAGCCTAGCGGGAGGGGGGAATGAGCAGTTCTTC.

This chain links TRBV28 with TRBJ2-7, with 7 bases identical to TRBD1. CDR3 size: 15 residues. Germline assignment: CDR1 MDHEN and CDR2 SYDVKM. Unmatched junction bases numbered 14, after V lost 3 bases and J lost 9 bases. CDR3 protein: CASSFYRDRASGQYF. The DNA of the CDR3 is TGTGCCAGCAGTTTTTACCGAGACAGGGCATCTGGGCAGTACTTC.

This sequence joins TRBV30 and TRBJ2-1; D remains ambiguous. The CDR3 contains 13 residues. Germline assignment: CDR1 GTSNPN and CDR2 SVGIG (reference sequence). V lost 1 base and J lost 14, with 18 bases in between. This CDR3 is CAWSETLDRVEFF. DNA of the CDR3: TGTGCCTGGAGTGAAACCCTGGACCGGGTGGAGTTCTTC.

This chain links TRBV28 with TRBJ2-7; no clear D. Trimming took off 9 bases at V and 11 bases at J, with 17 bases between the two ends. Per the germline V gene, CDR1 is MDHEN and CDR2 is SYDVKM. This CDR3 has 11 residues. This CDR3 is CASRGRYYEYF. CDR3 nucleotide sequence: TGTGCCAGTCGCGGTCGGTATTACGAGTACTTC.

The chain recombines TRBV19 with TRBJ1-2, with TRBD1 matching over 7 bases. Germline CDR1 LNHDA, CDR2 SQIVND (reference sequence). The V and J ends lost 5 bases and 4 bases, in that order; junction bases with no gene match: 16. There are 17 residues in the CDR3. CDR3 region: CASSRGFRDSVGYGYTF. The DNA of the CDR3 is TGTGCCAGTAGTCGAGGATTCCGGGACAGCGTGGGCTATGGCTACACCTTC.

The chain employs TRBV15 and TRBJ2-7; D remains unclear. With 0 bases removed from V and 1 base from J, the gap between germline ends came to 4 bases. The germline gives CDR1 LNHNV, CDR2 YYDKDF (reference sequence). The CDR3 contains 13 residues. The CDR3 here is CATSRDWSYEQYF. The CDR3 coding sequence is TGTGCCACCAGCAGAGATTGGTCCTACGAGCAGTACTTC. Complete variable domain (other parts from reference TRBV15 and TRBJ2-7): DAMVIQNPRYQVTQFGKPVTLSCSQTLNHNVMYWYQQKSSQAPKLLFHYYDKDFNNEADTPDNFQSRRPNTSFCFLDIRSPGLGDTAMYLCATSRDWSYEQYFGPGTRLTVT.

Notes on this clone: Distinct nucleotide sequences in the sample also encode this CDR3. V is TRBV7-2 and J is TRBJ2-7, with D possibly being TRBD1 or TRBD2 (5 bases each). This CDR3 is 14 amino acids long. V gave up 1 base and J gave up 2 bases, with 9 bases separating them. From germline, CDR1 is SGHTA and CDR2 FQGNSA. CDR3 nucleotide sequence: TGTGCCAGCAGCTTAGGGCAGGGAGCCTACGAGCAGTACTTC. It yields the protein CASSLGQGAYEQYF.

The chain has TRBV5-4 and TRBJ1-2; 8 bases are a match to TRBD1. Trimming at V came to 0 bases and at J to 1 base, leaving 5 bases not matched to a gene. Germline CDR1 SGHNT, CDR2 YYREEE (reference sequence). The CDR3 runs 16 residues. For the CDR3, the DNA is TGTGCCAGCAGCTTGGAATACGACAGGGGTAACTATGGCTACACCTTC. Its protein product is CASSLEYDRGNYGYTF.

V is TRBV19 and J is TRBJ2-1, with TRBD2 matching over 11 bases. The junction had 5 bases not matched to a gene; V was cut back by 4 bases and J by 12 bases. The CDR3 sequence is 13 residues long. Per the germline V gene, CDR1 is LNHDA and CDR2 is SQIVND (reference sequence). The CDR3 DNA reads TGTGCCAGTAGTACTAGCGGGAGGCGGCGGCAGTTCTTC. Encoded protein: CASSTSGRRRQFF.

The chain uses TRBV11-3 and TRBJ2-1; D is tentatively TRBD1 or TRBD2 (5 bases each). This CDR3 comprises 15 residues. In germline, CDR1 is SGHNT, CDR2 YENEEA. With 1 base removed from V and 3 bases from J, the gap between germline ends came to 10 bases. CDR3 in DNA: TGTGCCAGCAGCTTAGTAGGGGACCGCTACAATGAGCAGTTCTTC. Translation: CASSLVGDRYNEQFF.

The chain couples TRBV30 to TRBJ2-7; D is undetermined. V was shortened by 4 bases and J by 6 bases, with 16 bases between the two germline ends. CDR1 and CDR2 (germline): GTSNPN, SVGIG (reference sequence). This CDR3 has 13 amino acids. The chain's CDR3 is CAWTKLGPGEQYF. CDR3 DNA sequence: TGTGCCTGGACCAAACTGGGCCCTGGCGAGCAGTACTTC.

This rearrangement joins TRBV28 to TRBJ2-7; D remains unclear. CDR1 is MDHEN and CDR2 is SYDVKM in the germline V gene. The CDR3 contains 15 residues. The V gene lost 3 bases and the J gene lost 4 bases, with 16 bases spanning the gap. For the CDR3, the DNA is TGTGCCAGCAGTTTGAGGCGTCGAGGTCTGTACGAGCAGTACTTC. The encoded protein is CASSLRRRGLYEQYF.

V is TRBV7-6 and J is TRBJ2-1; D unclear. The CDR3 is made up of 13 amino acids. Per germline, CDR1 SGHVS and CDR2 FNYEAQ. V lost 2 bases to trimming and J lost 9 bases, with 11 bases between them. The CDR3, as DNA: TGTGCCAGCAGCTTAAGTCTTATCGGTGAGCAGTTCTTC. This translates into CASSLSLIGEQFF. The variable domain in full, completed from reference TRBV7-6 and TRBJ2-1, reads GAGVSQSPRYKVTKRGQDVALRCDPISGHVSLYWYRQALGQGPEFLTYFNYEAQQDKSGLPNDRFSAERPEGSISTLTIQRTEQRDSAMYRCASSLSLIGEQFFGPGTRLTVL.

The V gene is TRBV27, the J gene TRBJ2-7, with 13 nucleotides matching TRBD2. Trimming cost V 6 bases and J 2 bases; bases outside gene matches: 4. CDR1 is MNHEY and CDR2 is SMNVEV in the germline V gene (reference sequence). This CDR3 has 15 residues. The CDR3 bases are TGTGCCAGCAGCCCCGGACTAGCGGGAGCCTACGAGCAGTACTTC. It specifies CASSPGLAGAYEQYF.

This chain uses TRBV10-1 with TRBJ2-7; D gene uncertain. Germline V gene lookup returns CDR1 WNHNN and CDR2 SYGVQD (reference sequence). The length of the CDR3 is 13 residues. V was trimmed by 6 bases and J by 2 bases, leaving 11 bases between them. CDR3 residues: CASSKDEAYEQYF. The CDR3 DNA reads TGCGCCAGCAGCAAAGATGAGGCCTACGAGCAGTACTTC.

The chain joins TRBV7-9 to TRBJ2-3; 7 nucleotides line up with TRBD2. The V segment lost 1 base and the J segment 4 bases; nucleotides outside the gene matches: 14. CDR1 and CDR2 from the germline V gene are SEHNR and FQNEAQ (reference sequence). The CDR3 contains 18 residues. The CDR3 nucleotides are TGTGCCAGCAGCTTAGGGGTAAAGCGGGACTTATGGGCAGATACGCAGTATTTT. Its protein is CASSLGVKRDLWADTQYF.

CDR3 protein: CASSHMGLYNEQFF. The CDR3 DNA reads as TGCGCCAGCAGCCACATGGGACTTTACAATGAGCAGTTCTTC. The chain carries TRBV4-3 and TRBJ2-1; perhaps TRBD2 as D (6 bases). The V and J ends lost 3 bases and 4 bases respectively, with 10 bases between them. The CDR3 is 14 amino acids. The V gene's germline CDR1 is LGHNA and CDR2 YSLEER.

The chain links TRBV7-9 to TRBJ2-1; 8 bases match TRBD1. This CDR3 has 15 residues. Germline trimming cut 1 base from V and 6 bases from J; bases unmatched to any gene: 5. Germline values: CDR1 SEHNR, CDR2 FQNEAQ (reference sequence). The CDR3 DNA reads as TGTGCCAGCAGCTTAGGGACAGGGTCGATCAATGAGCAGTTCTTC. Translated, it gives CASSLGTGSINEQFF.

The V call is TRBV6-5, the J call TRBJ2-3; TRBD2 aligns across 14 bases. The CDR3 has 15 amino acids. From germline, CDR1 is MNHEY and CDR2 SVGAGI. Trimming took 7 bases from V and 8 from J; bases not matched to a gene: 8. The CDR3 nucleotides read TGTGCCAGCATTAGACTAGCGGGAGGGCCAGGTACGCAGTATTTT. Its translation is CASIRLAGGPGTQYF.

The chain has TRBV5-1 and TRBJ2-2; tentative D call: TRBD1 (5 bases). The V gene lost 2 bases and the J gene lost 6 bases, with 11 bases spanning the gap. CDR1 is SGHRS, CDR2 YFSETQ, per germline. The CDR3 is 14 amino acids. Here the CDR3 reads CASSFVRGSGELFF. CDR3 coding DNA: TGCGCCAGCAGCTTCGTTAGGGGCTCCGGGGAGCTGTTTTTT. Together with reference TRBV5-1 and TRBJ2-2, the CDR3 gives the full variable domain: KAGVTQTPRYLIKTRGQQVTLSCSPISGHRSVSWYQQTPGQGLQFLFEYFSETQRNKGNFPGRFSGRQFSNSRSEMNVSTLELGDSALYLCASSFVRGSGELFFGEGSRLTVL.

Here the CDR3 reads CASSMRDRGPQPQHF. CDR3 DNA: TGTGCCAGTAGTATGAGGGACAGGGGTCCCCAGCCCCAGCATTTT. The chain joins TRBV19 to TRBJ1-5, with TRBD1 matching over 10 bases. V trimming: 3 bases; J trimming: 7 bases; junction bases outside the gene matches: 6. The germline gives CDR1 LNHDA, CDR2 SQIVND (reference sequence). CDR3 length: 15 amino acids.

CDR3 sequence (DNA): TGTGCCAGTAGTCTGAACACGAACACCGGGGAGCTGTTTTTT. Amino acids: CASSLNTNTGELFF. This chain links TRBV19 with TRBJ2-2; unclear D gene. CDR1 is LNHDA and CDR2 is SQIVND in the germline V gene (reference sequence). Trimming shortened V by 5 bases and J by 0 bases, and 7 bases separated the two germline ends. CDR3 length equals 14 residues. The entire variable domain, with the rest obtained from reference TRBV19 and TRBJ2-2, is as follows: DGGITQSPKYLFRKEGQNVTLSCEQNLNHDAMYWYRQDPGQGLRLIYYSQIVNDFQKGDIAEGYSVSREKKESFPLTVTSAQKNPTAFYLCASSLNTNTGELFFGEGSRLTVL.

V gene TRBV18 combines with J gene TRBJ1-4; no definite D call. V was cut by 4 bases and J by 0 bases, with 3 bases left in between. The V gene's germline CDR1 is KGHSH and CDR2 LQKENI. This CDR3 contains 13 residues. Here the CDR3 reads CASSRSTNEKLFF. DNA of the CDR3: TGTGCCAGCTCACGATCAACTAATGAAAAACTGTTTTTT.

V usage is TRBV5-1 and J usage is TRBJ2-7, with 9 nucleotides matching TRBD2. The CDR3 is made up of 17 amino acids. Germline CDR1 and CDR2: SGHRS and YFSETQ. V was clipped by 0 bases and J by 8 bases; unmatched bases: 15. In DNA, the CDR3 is TGCGCCAGCAGCTTGGGGCTAGCGGGAACTCCCCCAGATAAGCAGTACTTC. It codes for CASSLGLAGTPPDKQYF.

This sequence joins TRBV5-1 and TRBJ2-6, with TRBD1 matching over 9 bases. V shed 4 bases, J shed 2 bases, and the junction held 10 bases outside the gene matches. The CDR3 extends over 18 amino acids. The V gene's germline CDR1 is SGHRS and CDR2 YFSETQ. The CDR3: CASSQSGTGFPGANVLTF. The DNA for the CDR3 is TGCGCCAGCAGCCAATCCGGGACAGGGTTTCCTGGGGCCAACGTCCTGACTTTC.

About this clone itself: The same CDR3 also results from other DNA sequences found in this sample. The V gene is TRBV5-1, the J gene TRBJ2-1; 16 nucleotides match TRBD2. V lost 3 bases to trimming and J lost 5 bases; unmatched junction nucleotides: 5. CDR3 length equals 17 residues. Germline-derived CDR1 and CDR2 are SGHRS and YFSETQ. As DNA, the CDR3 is TGCGCCAGCAGCTCGGGACTAGCGGGAGGGCCCAACAATGAGCAGTTCTTC. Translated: CASSSGLAGGPNNEQFF.

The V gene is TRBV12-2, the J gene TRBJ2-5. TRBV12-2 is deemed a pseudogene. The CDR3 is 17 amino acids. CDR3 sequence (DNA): TGTGCAAGTCGCCCAAGACCCAACACCCACTACCAAGAGACCCAGTACTTC. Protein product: CASRPRPNTHYQETQYF.

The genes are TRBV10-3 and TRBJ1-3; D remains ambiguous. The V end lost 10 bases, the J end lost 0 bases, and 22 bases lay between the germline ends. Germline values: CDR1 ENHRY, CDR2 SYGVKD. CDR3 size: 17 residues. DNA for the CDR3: TGTGCCAACCATTTCGGCTATTTCAAAGGCTCTGGAAACACCATATATTTT. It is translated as CANHFGYFKGSGNTIYF.

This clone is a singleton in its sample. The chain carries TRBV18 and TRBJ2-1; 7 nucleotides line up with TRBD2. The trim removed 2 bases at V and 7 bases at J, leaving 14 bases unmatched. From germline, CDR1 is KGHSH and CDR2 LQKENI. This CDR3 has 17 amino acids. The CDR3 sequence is CASSPKAGAPGTNEQFF. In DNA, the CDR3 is TGTGCCAGCTCACCAAAGGCGGGAGCGCCAGGGACGAATGAGCAGTTCTTC. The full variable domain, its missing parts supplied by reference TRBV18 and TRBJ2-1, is NAGVMQNPRHLVRRRGQEARLRCSPMKGHSHVYWYRQLPEEGLKFMVYLQKENIIDESGMPKERFSAEFPKEGPSILRIQQVVRGDSAAYFCASSPKAGAPGTNEQFFGPGTRLTVL.

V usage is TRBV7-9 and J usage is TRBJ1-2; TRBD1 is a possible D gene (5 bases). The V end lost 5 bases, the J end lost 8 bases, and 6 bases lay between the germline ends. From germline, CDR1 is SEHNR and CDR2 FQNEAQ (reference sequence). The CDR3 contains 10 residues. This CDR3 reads CASSQGGYTF. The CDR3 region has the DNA TGTGCCAGCAGCCAGGGCGGCTACACCTTC.

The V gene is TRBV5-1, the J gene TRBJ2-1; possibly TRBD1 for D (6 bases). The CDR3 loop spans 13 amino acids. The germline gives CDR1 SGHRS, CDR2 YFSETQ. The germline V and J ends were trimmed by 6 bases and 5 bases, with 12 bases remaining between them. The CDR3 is CASKGQTDNEQFF. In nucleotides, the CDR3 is TGCGCCAGCAAAGGACAGACTGACAATGAGCAGTTCTTC.

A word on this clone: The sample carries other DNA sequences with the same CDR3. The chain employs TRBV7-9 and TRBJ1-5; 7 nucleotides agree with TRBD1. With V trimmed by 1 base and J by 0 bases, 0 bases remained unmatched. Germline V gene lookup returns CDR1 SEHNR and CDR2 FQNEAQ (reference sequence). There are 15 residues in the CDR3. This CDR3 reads CASSLGQGSNQPQHF. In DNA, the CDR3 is TGTGCCAGCAGCTTAGGACAGGGTAGCAATCAGCCCCAGCATTTT.